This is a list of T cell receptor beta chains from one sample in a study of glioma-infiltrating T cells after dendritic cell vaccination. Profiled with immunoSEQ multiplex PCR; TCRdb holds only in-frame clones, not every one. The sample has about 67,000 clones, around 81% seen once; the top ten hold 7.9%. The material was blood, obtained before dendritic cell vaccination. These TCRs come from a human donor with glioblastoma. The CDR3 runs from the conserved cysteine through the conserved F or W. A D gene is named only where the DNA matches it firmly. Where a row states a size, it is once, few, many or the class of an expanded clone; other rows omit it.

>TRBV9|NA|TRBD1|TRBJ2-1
CASSARTGDSYNEQFF
TGTGCCAGCAGCGCCCGAACAGGGGACTCCTACAATGAGCAGTTCTTC
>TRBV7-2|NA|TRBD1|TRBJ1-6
CASSLTTGGVSPLHF
TGTGCCAGCAGCTTAACGACAGGGGGCGTGTCACCCCTCCACTTT
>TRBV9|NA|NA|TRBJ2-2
CASSRILGADTGELFF
TGTGCCAGCAGCCGGATTCTGGGAGCGGACACCGGGGAGCTGTTTTTT
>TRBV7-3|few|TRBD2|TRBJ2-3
CASSPGLAGGQADTQYF
TGTGCCAGCAGCCCAGGACTAGCGGGGGGGCAGGCAGATACGCAGTATTTT
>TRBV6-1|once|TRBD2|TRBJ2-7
CASSDLGGASYEQYF
TGTGCCAGCAGTGATCTCGGGGGGGCCTCCTACGAGCAGTACTTC
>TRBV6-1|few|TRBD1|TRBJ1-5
CASSSTGNQPQHF
TGTGCCAGCAGTTCGACAGGGAATCAGCCCCAGCATTTT
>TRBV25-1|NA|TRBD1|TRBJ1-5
CASRGTGTVDQPQHF
TGTGCCAGCAGGGGGACAGGGACGGTTGATCAGCCCCAGCATTTT
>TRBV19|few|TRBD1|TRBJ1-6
CASSTGTGDSPLHF
TGTGCCAGTAGTACCGGGACAGGGGATTCACCCCTCCACTTT
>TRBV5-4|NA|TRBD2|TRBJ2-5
CASSRTSGGQETQYF
TGTGCCAGCAGCCGGACTAGCGGGGGTCAAGAGACCCAGTACTTC
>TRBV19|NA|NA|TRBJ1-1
CASKKFRAEAEAFF
TGTGCCAGTAAAAAATTCAGGGCAGAGGCTGAAGCTTTCTTT
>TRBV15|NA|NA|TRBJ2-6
CATSRDPPDRITSGANVLTF
TGTGCCACCAGCAGAGATCCCCCCGACAGGATAACCTCTGGGGCCAACGTCCTGACTTTC
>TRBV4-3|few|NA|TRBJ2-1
CASSQHNEPDNEQFF
TGCGCCAGCAGCCAGCATAATGAACCGGACAATGAGCAGTTCTTC
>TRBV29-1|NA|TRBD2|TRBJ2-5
CSVRTSGGETQYF
TGCAGCGTTCGGACTAGCGGGGGAGAGACCCAGTACTTC
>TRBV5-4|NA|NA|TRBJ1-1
CASSSISRNTEAFF
TGTGCCAGCAGCTCCATTTCGAGGAACACTGAAGCTTTCTTT
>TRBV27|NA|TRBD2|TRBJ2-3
CASSLYGGASDTQYF
TGTGCCAGCAGTTTATACGGGGGGGCATCAGATACGCAGTATTTT
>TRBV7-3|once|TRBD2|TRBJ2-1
CASSPQTSSEQFF
TGTGCCAGCAGCCCACAGACTAGCAGTGAGCAGTTCTTC
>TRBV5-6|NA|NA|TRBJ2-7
CASSLRGTYEQYF
TGTGCCAGCAGCTTAAGGGGAACCTACGAGCAGTACTTC
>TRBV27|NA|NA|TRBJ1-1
CASSLGQPYEAFF
TGTGCCAGCAGTTTGGGACAACCTTATGAAGCTTTCTTT
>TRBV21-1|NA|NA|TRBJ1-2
CASTNNNLYGYTF
TGTGCCAGCACCAACAACAACCTCTATGGCTACACCTTC
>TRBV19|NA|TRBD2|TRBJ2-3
CASTSRSGGLTDTQYF
TGTGCCAGTACCTCCCGGAGCGGGGGCCTGACGGATACGCAGTATTTT
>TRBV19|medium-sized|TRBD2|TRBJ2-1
CASSILAGDYNEQFF
TGTGCCAGTAGTATTTTAGCGGGGGACTACAATGAGCAGTTCTTC
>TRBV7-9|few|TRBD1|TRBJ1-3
CASSFTGAGSGNTIYF
TGTGCCAGCAGCTTTACAGGGGCCGGTTCTGGAAACACCATATATTTT
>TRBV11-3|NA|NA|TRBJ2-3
CASSLQGDTQYF
TGTGCCAGCAGCTTACAGGGTGATACGCAGTATTTT
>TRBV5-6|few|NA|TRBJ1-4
CASSLIATNEKLFF
TGTGCCAGCAGCTTGATCGCAACTAATGAAAAACTGTTTTTT
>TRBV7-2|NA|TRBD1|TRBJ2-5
CASSSGTATKTQYF
TGTGCCAGCAGCTCGGGGACAGCGACGAAGACCCAGTACTTC
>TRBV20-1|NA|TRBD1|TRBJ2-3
CSGQGTDTQYF
TGCAGCGGACAGGGCACAGATACGCAGTATTTT
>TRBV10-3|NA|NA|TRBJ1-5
CAISETGLGNQPQHF
TGTGCCATCAGTGAAACAGGGCTGGGCAATCAGCCCCAGCATTTT
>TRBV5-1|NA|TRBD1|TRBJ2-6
CASDNGTGSFSGANVLTF
TGCGCCAGCGATAATGGGACAGGATCCTTCTCTGGGGCCAACGTCCTGACTTTC
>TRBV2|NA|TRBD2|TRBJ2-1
CATPIRIRGLAGDLSYNEQFF
TGTGCCACCCCGATTAGGATTAGGGGCCTAGCGGGGGACCTCTCCTACAATGAGCAGTTCTTC
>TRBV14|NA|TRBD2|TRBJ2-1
CASSQGLALLRDEQFF
TGTGCCAGCAGCCAAGGACTAGCGCTTTTAAGAGATGAGCAGTTCTTC
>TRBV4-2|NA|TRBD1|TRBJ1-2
CASSQGGQGEHGYTF
TGTGCCAGCAGCCAAGGGGGACAGGGAGAACATGGCTACACCTTC
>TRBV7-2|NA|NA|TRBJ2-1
CASSLGPSSYNEQFF
TGTGCCAGCAGCTTAGGGCCCAGCTCCTACAATGAGCAGTTCTTC
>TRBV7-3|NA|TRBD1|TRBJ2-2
CASSLDSSRQGGAGELFF
TGTGCCAGCAGCCTGGACTCATCTAGACAGGGGGGGGCCGGGGAGCTGTTTTTT
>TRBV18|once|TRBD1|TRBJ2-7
CASSPWDSSSYEQYF
TGTGCCAGCTCACCATGGGACAGTTCCTCCTACGAGCAGTACTTC
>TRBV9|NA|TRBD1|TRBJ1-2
CASRGGTGDGYTF
TGTGCCAGCAGGGGGGGGACAGGGGATGGCTACACCTTC
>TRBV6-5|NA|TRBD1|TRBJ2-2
CASRRGQGYTGELFF
TGTGCCAGCAGACGCGGACAGGGGTACACCGGGGAGCTGTTTTTT
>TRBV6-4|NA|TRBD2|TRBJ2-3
CASSDETGGPDTQYF
TGTGCCAGCAGTGACGAGACGGGGGGTCCAGATACGCAGTATTTT
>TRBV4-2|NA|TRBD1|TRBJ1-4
CASSQGGTVSEKLFF
TGTGCCAGCAGCCAAGGAGGGACAGTCTCTGAAAAACTGTTTTTT
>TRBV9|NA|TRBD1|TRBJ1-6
CASSPGTGENSPLHF
TGTGCCAGCAGCCCCGGGACAGGAGAGAATTCACCCCTCCACTTT
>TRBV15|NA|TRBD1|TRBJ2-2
CATSRDQGVNTGELFF
TGTGCCACCAGCAGAGATCAGGGGGTCAACACCGGGGAGCTGTTTTTT
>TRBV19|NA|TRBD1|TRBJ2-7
CASRGQGADYEQYF
TGTGCCAGTAGGGGACAGGGGGCGGACTACGAGCAGTACTTC
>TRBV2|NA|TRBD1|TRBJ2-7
CASSADRDSYEQYF
TGTGCCAGCAGTGCTGACAGGGACTCCTACGAGCAGTACTTC
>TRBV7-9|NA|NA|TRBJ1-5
CASSAEGNGQPQHF
TGTGCCAGCAGCGCGGAGGGGAATGGTCAGCCCCAGCATTTT
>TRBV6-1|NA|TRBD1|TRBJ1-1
CASSQGGQGVPNTEAFF
TGTGCCAGCAGTCAAGGGGGACAGGGGGTGCCGAACACTGAAGCTTTCTTT
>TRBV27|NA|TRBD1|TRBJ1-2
CASSLGGQPYGYTF
TGTGCCAGCAGCCTAGGGGGACAGCCCTATGGCTACACCTTC
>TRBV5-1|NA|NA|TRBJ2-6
CASEDGGLGGANVLTF
TGCGCCAGCGAGGACGGGGGATTAGGTGGGGCCAACGTCCTGACTTTC
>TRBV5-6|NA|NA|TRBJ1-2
CASSFRNAYGYTF
TGTGCCAGCAGTTTCAGGAATGCCTATGGCTACACCTTC
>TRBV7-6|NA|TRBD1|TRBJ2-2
CASSLAGQGVTGELFF
TGTGCCAGCAGCTTAGCCGGACAGGGCGTCACCGGGGAGCTGTTTTTT
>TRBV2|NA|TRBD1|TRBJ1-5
CASSLEQGADQPQHF
TGTGCCAGCAGCCTCGAACAGGGGGCCGATCAGCCCCAGCATTTT
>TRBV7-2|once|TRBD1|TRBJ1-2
CASSFRDRGFGGYTF
TGTGCCAGCAGCTTCCGGGACAGGGGCTTTGGGGGCTACACCTTC
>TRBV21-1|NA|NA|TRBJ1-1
CASSKNRNHTEAFF
TGTGCCAGCAGCAAGAACAGGAACCACACTGAAGCTTTCTTT
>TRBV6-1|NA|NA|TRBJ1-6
CASSEAFGGSPLHF
TGTGCCAGCAGTGAAGCGTTCGGGGGTTCACCCCTCCACTTT
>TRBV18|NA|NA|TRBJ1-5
CASSPSEGVPSNQPQHF
TGTGCCAGCTCACCATCTGAGGGCGTACCTAGCAATCAGCCCCAGCATTTT
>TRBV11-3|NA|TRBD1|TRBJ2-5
CASSQDRDSQIQETQYF
TGTGCCAGCAGCCAAGACCGGGACAGCCAGATCCAAGAGACCCAGTACTTC